What follows are 30 T cell receptor delta chains derived from one specimen sequenced in a study of gamma-delta T cells after stem cell transplantation. TCRdb re-called the RT-PCR reads through CATT. The data show 6,500 to 8,000 delta-chain clones, around a quarter seen once. Material: gamma-delta T cells. Receptor source: a human donor. It is not recorded whose cells these are; they may come from a transplant donor.

This clone is medium-sized within its sample. The chain has TRDV1 and TRDJ3, with D uncertain. Trimming pared 2 bases from V and 5 bases from J, leaving 22 bases between. Germline CDR1 reads TSWWSYY; CDR2 reads QGS. This CDR3 spans 20 amino acids. CDR3: CALGESWVPRTPRDTRQMFF. The CDR3 bases are TGTGCTCTTGGGGAATCTTGGGTTCCCCGTACTCCCCGGGACACCCGACAGATGTTTTTC.

This clone is medium-sized (0.01 to 0.1%) in the sample. This chain connects TRDV2 to TRDJ2, with TRDD3 as a possible D gene (5 bases). CDR1 and CDR2 from the germline V gene are GEAIGNYY and EKD. Trimming took off 0 bases at V and 4 bases at J, with 20 bases between the two ends. CDR3 length: 18 residues. As DNA, the CDR3 is TGTGCCTGTGACACCGTTGGATCCCGGGGGGCCCAGACAGCACAACTCTTCTTT. It is translated as CACDTVGSRGAQTAQLFF.

This clone is medium-sized in the sample. This same CDR3 is encoded by further DNA sequences in the sample. The V and J genes are TRDV2 and TRDJ2, with 10 positions matching TRDD3. The CDR3 extends over 20 amino acids. The ends lost 1 base at V and 6 bases at J; junction bases unmatched: 19. In germline, CDR1 is GEAIGNYY, CDR2 EKD. The CDR3 bases are TGTGCCTGTGACACATTGACGGGGGGATACGCGTATCCCGGGGCAGCACAACTCTTCTTT. It is translated as CACDTLTGGYAYPGAAQLFF.

The table lists this clone with a few counts. The chain carries TRAV29/DV5 and TRDJ1; 8 bases map to TRDD3. V shed 2 bases and J 0 bases; nucleotides not matched to a gene: 30. The CDR3 has 23 amino acids. Germline V gene sequence: CDR1 NSMFDY, CDR2 ISSIKDK. The DNA for the CDR3 is TGTGCAGCAAGACACGATCTGGGGGACCCTCTAGACCAAAAGACTCAGTACACCGATAAACTCATCTTT. As protein: CAARHDLGDPLDQKTQYTDKLIF.

Remarks on this clone: Just one base apart from a much larger clone, this may be a read error. The same CDR3 can be traced to other DNA sequences in this sample. The chain recombines TRDV2 with TRDJ1; 7 bases agree with TRDD3. The CDR3 covers 16 residues. Germline CDR1 and CDR2: GEAIGNYY and EKD. The CDR3 sequence: CACDTMGEPHTDKLIF. In DNA, the CDR3 is TGTGCCTGTGACACGATGGGGGAACCCCACACCGACAAACTCATCTTT.

This clone is medium-sized. This chain links TRDV2 with TRDJ1; D remains ambiguous. V lost 3 bases to trimming and J lost 3 bases, with 10 bases between them. The CDR3 runs to 13 residues. The germline gives CDR1 GEAIGNYY, CDR2 EKD. Here the CDR3 DNA reads TGTGCCTGTGACGTCATTCGGTCCGATAAACTCATCTTT. Encoded protein: CACDVIRSDKLIF.

A few counts support this clone. The V gene is TRDV2, the J gene TRDJ1; possible D gene TRDD3, 6 bases. CDR3 length: 19 amino acids. Germline CDR1 and CDR2: GEAIGNYY and EKD. The V end lost 0 bases, the J end lost 0 bases, and 22 bases lay between the germline ends. The CDR3 spells CACDTVSPTGESYTDKLIF. As DNA, the CDR3 is TGTGCCTGTGACACCGTCTCCCCCACGGGGGAATCGTACACCGATAAACTCATCTTT.

The genes are TRDV2 and TRDJ1; 13 positions agree with TRDD3. Trimming at V came to 0 bases and at J to 0 bases, leaving 15 bases not matched to a gene. The CDR3 runs 21 residues. Germline V gene sequence: CDR1 GEAIGNYY, CDR2 EKD. The CDR3 DNA sequence: TGTGCCTGTGACACCCTTTCGTACTGGGGGATACGAGGGGTGTACACCGATAAACTCATCTTT. Its protein product is CACDTLSYWGIRGVYTDKLIF.

This clone has only a few counts. V and J are TRDV2 and TRDJ3; 10 nucleotides line up with TRDD3. Germline lookup yields CDR1 GEAIGNYY and CDR2 EKD. V lost 1 base, J lost 1 base, and 6 bases stayed unmatched. The length of the CDR3 is 19 residues. CDR3 coding DNA: TGTGCCTGTGACACTCTGGGGGATAAAGTTTCCTGGGACACCCGACAGATGTTTTTC. Protein product: CACDTLGDKVSWDTRQMFF.

The chain is built from TRDV2 and TRDJ1, with TRDD3 as a possible D gene (6 bases). Deletions cut 0 bases from V and 2 bases from J, with 18 bases between. This CDR3 contains 17 residues. The germline CDR1 and CDR2 sequences are GEAIGNYY and EKD. The CDR3 coding sequence is TGTGCCTGTGACACCTGGGGGTTTAATACCTTTACCGATAAACTCATCTTT. Its translation is CACDTWGFNTFTDKLIF.

Comment on this clone: A far bigger clonotype differs at one base, so this is likely a read error. V is TRDV2 and J is TRDJ1; D might be TRDD2 (5 bases). Germline loops: CDR1 GEAIGNYY, CDR2 EKD. CDR3 length: 12 amino acids. V lost 5 bases, J lost 11 bases, and 17 bases lay in between. The CDR3 region has the DNA TGTGCCTGTGGCCTTCATGTTGGGAGGCTCATCTTT. Translated, it gives CACGLHVGRLIF.

The chain employs TRDV2 and TRDJ3; the match to TRDD3 covers 10 bases. J was trimmed by 0 bases and V by 0 bases; bases with no gene match: 10. CDR1 and CDR2 from the germline V gene are GEAIGNYY and EKD. The CDR3 length is 21 residues. DNA of the CDR3: TGTGCCTGTGACACCGTACCCCTGGGGGATAGCAGCTCCTGGGACACCCGACAGATGTTTTTC. It is translated as CACDTVPLGDSSSWDTRQMFF.

In its sample, this clone ranks as medium-sized. The chain joins TRDV2 to TRDJ1, with 10 bases identical to TRDD3. Trimming removed 1 base from V and 3 bases from J; junction bases left unmatched: 4. The CDR3 contains 15 residues. Germline V CDR1 and CDR2: GEAIGNYY, EKD. For the CDR3, the DNA is TGTGCCTGTGACACACTGGGGGATCTTTCCGATAAACTCATCTTT. Translating it yields CACDTLGDLSDKLIF.

This clone has only a few counts. This rearrangement joins TRDV2 to TRDJ3; the match to TRDD3 covers 8 bases. J gave up 2 bases and V 3 bases, and 11 bases lay outside the gene matches. The germline gives CDR1 GEAIGNYY, CDR2 EKD. The CDR3 runs 19 residues. This CDR3 reads CACDGAGDKDTWDTRQMFF. CDR3 in DNA: TGTGCCTGTGACGGGGCGGGGGATAAAGACACCTGGGACACCCGACAGATGTTTTTC.

Points on this clone: The DNA is omitted, as the CDR3 cannot be located on it reliably, and the CDR3 follows TCRdb's listing. This sequence joins TRAV29/DV5 and TRDJ1; whether TRDD3, the table's D call, matches the DNA was not checked. With termini counted, the CDR3 has 23 amino acids. CDR1 is NSMFDY and CDR2 is ISSIKDK in the germline V gene. The CDR3 region is CSVLLCSKRGGFHWGIRGDKLIF.

This clone is medium-sized within its sample. This chain joins TRDV2 and TRDJ1, with 11 bases lining up with TRDD3. This CDR3 has 17 residues. V trimming: 0 bases; J trimming: 0 bases; junction bases outside the gene matches: 5. Germline CDR1 reads GEAIGNYY; CDR2 reads EKD. The CDR3: CACDTVYGGYDTDKLIF. In DNA form, the CDR3 reads TGTGCCTGTGACACCGTGTATGGGGGATACGACACCGATAAACTCATCTTT.

This clone was recorded a few times. This DNA translates differently at residue 12 from the TCRdb protein, which is that of a much larger clone; a read error is likely, and the protein shown is the DNA's own translation. This chain joins TRDV2 and TRDJ1, with 7 bases that match TRDD2. The germline CDR1 and CDR2 sequences are GEAIGNYY and EKD. V trimming: 2 bases; J trimming: 11 bases; junction bases outside the gene matches: 16. The CDR3 is 15 amino acids. Here the CDR3 reads CACDSLYPPSSRLIF. CDR3 DNA: TGTGCCTGTGACAGTTTATACCCCCCTTCCTCGAGGCTCATCTTT.

V gene TRDV2 combines with J gene TRDJ1, with 7 bases that match TRDD3. Germline V lookup: CDR1 GEAIGNYY, CDR2 EKD. This CDR3 is 15 amino acids long. V was pared by 3 bases and J by 0 bases, with 6 bases of the junction left unmatched. The CDR3 DNA reads TGTGCCTGTGACCCCGCTGGGGGGTACACCGATAAACTCATCTTT. Encoded protein: CACDPAGGYTDKLIF.

This clone is judged medium-sized. The chain joins TRDV2 to TRDJ3; 10 bases are shared with TRDD3. The CDR3 loop spans 19 amino acids. The junction had 7 bases not matched to a gene; V was cut back by 1 base and J by 2 bases. Germline lookup yields CDR1 GEAIGNYY and CDR2 EKD. The CDR3 region has the DNA TGTGCCTGTGACACGGTGGTGGGGGATACAACCTGGGACACCCGACAGATGTTTTTC. The encoded protein is CACDTVVGDTTWDTRQMFF.

This clone was recorded a few times. A much bigger clone sits one base away, suggesting this may be a read error. The chain recombines TRDV2 with TRDJ1, with 9 bases matching TRDD3. The J segment lost 4 bases and the V segment lost 3 bases, leaving 11 bases of the junction unmatched. Germline CDR1 GEAIGNYY, CDR2 EKD. This CDR3 is built from 16 residues. CDR3 in amino acids: CACDGVGDKVDDKLIF. The CDR3 nucleotides are TGTGCCTGTGACGGAGTGGGGGATAAAGTCGACGATAAACTCATCTTT.

This clone was seen only a few times. The V gene is TRDV2, the J gene TRDJ1, with unresolved D. Germline CDR1 and CDR2: GEAIGNYY and EKD. The CDR3 totals 14 residues. The germline V and J ends were trimmed by 0 bases and 3 bases, with 10 bases remaining between them. As DNA, the CDR3 is TGTGCCTGTGACACCCTTAGGGAGGCCGATAAACTCATCTTT. It is translated as CACDTLREADKLIF.

This clone was detected only a few times. This chain connects TRDV2 to TRDJ3, with TRDD3 matching 12 bases. Trimming took 2 bases from V and 3 from J; bases not matched to a gene: 7. CDR1 is GEAIGNYY and CDR2 is EKD in the germline V gene. The CDR3 runs 19 residues. DNA of the CDR3: TGTGCCTGTGACAGGGTACTGGGGGATACAAGCTGGGACACCCGACAGATGTTTTTC. Translation: CACDRVLGDTSWDTRQMFF.

This clone was observed a few times. This chain joins TRDV2 and TRDJ2; TRDD3 matches at 8 bases. The CDR3 length is 18 residues. Germline assignment: CDR1 GEAIGNYY and CDR2 EKD. Germline trimming cut 0 bases from V and 0 bases from J; bases unmatched to any gene: 8. The chain's CDR3 is CACDTVTGGYALTAQLFF. In DNA, the CDR3 is TGTGCCTGTGACACCGTTACTGGGGGTTACGCTTTGACAGCACAACTCTTCTTT.

In the case of this clone: The TCRdb record carries a much larger clone's protein, which differs from this DNA's translation at residue 4; a read error is the likely cause, and the protein listed here is the DNA translation. The chain uses TRDV2 and TRDJ1; 7 bases agree with TRDD3. This CDR3 is 19 amino acids long. The germline V gene encodes CDR1 GEAIGNYY and CDR2 EKD. CDR3 DNA sequence: TGTGCCTGTGGCACCGTAGGGGGTGTACTGGGGATTTCCACCGATAAACTCATCTTT. Translation gives CACGTVGGVLGISTDKLIF.

On this clone itself: This likely came from a read error, as a far larger clone is one base away. This chain connects TRDV2 to TRDJ1; 9 bases fit TRDD3. V dropped 5 bases and J dropped 0; count of bases not matched to a gene: 12. The CDR3 has 17 amino acids. Germline V gene lookup returns CDR1 GEAIGNYY and CDR2 EKD. This chain's CDR3 is CACGTLLGGYYTDKLIF. In nucleotides, the CDR3 is TGTGCCTGTGGCACTTTGCTGGGGGGATACTACACCGATAAACTCATCTTT.

Notes on this clone: This CDR3 is also generated by other DNA sequences in the sample. The chain uses TRDV2 and TRDJ1; 7 bases match TRDD3. CDR1 is GEAIGNYY and CDR2 is EKD in the germline V gene. V dropped 0 bases and J dropped 2; count of bases not matched to a gene: 8. The CDR3 is 16 amino acids. CDR3 residues: CACDTLLGDKTDKLIF. CDR3 DNA: TGTGCCTGTGACACCTTACTAGGGGATAAAACCGATAAACTCATCTTT.

A few counts support this clone. Other DNA sequences from this sample encode an identical CDR3 as well. The chain recombines TRDV2 with TRDJ1; possible D gene TRDD3, 6 bases. This CDR3 region has 16 residues. The ends were cut back, 0 bases at V and 2 bases at J, with 15 bases in the middle. CDR1 GEAIGNYY and CDR2 EKD come from the germline V gene. CDR3 loop: CACDTWGLEVTDKLIF. The CDR3 DNA sequence: TGTGCCTGTGACACCTGGGGGCTAGAGGTAACCGATAAACTCATCTTT.

This clone qualifies as medium-sized. The chain links TRDV2 to TRDJ1, with D unclear. CDR1 and CDR2 (germline): GEAIGNYY, EKD. Trimming removed 3 bases at V and 0 bases at J, with 16 bases between. CDR3 length equals 16 residues. CDR3 coding DNA: TGTGCCTGTGACTATATGGGCGGCTCCTACACCGATAAACTCATCTTT. Its protein product is CACDYMGGSYTDKLIF.

V gene TRDV2 combines with J gene TRDJ1; TRDD3 matches at 9 bases. This CDR3 region has 23 residues. J gave up 1 base and V 0 bases, and 26 bases lay outside the gene matches. Germline V gene lookup returns CDR1 GEAIGNYY and CDR2 EKD. CDR3 region: CACDTVGGGIPARTDAITDKLIF. CDR3 nucleotide sequence: TGTGCCTGTGACACCGTAGGGGGGGGGATACCAGCGAGGACCGATGCGATCACCGATAAACTCATCTTT.

This clone was observed a few times. The V call is TRDV2, the J call TRDJ1; 8 nucleotides agree with TRDD3. In germline, CDR1 is GEAIGNYY, CDR2 EKD. The J segment lost 0 bases and the V segment lost 3 bases, leaving 14 bases of the junction unmatched. This CDR3 has 18 residues. The CDR3 nucleotides are TGTGCCTGTGACCCGTTACTGGGGGTTCCTCGCTACACCGATAAACTCATCTTT. It codes for CACDPLLGVPRYTDKLIF.